Listed below are T cell receptor beta chains from one sample, sequenced in a study of T-cell reconstitution after alpha-beta-depleted transplantation in children. Each CDR3 protein gets one entry after TCRdb re-called the PCR reads with MiXCR. The profile covers more than 100,000 distinct CDR3 sequences, with more than 20% appearing a single time and over 9.5% taken by the ten largest. Specimen: PBMCs, mostly from graft donor cells, collected 180 days after TCRalphabeta/CD19-depleted stem cell transplant. These receptors were taken from a male patient aged 2-9 years who had a stem cell transplant for chronic granulomatous disease, so the T cells may come from the graft donor. Each CDR3 is given with its conserved first and last residue. The order of the fields is V gene, D gene, clone size, J gene, CDR3 DNA, CDR3 protein. A D gene is named only where the DNA matches it firmly. Expanded clones get a size class; other rows say once, few or many, or leave the size out.

v_call: TRBV7-3
d_call: TRBD2
clone_size: NA
j_call: TRBJ2-5
cdr3_nt: TGTGCCAGCAGCCTGAGCGGGACCCAAGAGACCCAGTACTTC
cdr3_aa: CASSLSGTQETQYF

v_call: TRBV6-1
d_call: TRBD1
clone_size: few
j_call: TRBJ1-2
cdr3_nt: TGTGCCAGCACCTCTTTTGGGACAGGGCTAAATGGCTACACCTTC
cdr3_aa: CASTSFGTGLNGYTF

v_call: TRBV5-1
d_call: NA
clone_size: few
j_call: TRBJ1-2
cdr3_nt: TGCGCCAGCAGCTTGGGACCGCAAGAAGGCTACACCTTC
cdr3_aa: CASSLGPQEGYTF

v_call: TRBV20-1
d_call: TRBD1
clone_size: NA
j_call: TRBJ2-7
cdr3_nt: TGCAGGTCGGGCGGTTCACAGGGGTACGAGCAGTACTTC
cdr3_aa: CRSGGSQGYEQYF

v_call: TRBV20-1
d_call: NA
clone_size: NA
j_call: TRBJ2-1
cdr3_nt: TGCAGTGCCTTTCGCAGCGACAGGCCCAGCTCCTACAATGAGCAGTTCTTC
cdr3_aa: CSAFRSDRPSSYNEQFF

v_call: TRBV19
d_call: TRBD2
clone_size: NA
j_call: TRBJ2-1
cdr3_nt: TGTGCCAGTAGTATAAAGACTAGCGTTCGAAACAATGAGCAGTTCTTC
cdr3_aa: CASSIKTSVRNNEQFF

v_call: TRBV15
d_call: NA
clone_size: few
j_call: TRBJ2-7
cdr3_nt: TGTGCCACCAGCAGAGATCGTTCAGGGGCGACGTCGGAACAGTACTTC
cdr3_aa: CATSRDRSGATSEQYF

v_call: TRBV20-1
d_call: NA
clone_size: many
j_call: TRBJ2-1
cdr3_nt: TGCAGTGCTCTCACGGACAGCAACAATGAGCAGTTCTTC
cdr3_aa: CSALTDSNNEQFF

v_call: TRBV4-3
d_call: TRBD1
clone_size: NA
j_call: TRBJ2-3
cdr3_nt: TGCGCCAGCAGCCAAGGTCGACAGGGGACAGATACGCAGTATTTT
cdr3_aa: CASSQGRQGTDTQYF

v_call: TRBV11-1
d_call: NA
clone_size: NA
j_call: TRBJ1-5
cdr3_nt: TGTGCCAGCAGCTTAGAGGCAGTCAATCAGCCCCAGCATTTT
cdr3_aa: CASSLEAVNQPQHF

v_call: TRBV3-1
d_call: NA
clone_size: many
j_call: TRBJ2-3
cdr3_nt: TGTGCCAGCAGCCAACGTTTCGCGGGAGATACGCAGTATTTT
cdr3_aa: CASSQRFAGDTQYF

v_call: TRBV19
d_call: NA
clone_size: few
j_call: TRBJ2-2
cdr3_nt: TGTGCCAGTAGTCCCCGGGGACTGGCGAACACCGGGGAGCTGTTTTTT
cdr3_aa: CASSPRGLANTGELFF

v_call: TRBV4-3
d_call: NA
clone_size: many
j_call: TRBJ1-2
cdr3_nt: TGCGCCAGCAGCCAAGATTGGGGTCGAGGCAGGCTTAACTATGGCTACACCTTC
cdr3_aa: CASSQDWGRGRLNYGYTF

v_call: TRBV20-1
d_call: NA
clone_size: NA
j_call: TRBJ2-5
cdr3_nt: TGCAGCGGGGAGTCGGGATTGCCCCAAGAGACCCAGTACTTC
cdr3_aa: CSGESGLPQETQYF

v_call: TRBV4-3
d_call: TRBD1
clone_size: few
j_call: TRBJ1-5
cdr3_nt: TGCGCCAGCAGCCAAGGGGACAGGGAGAACCAGCCCCAGCATTTT
cdr3_aa: CASSQGDRENQPQHF

v_call: TRBV5-1
d_call: NA
clone_size: NA
j_call: TRBJ1-1
cdr3_nt: TGCGCCAGCAGCTTGGCACGGCTCAACACTGAAGCTTTCTTT
cdr3_aa: CASSLARLNTEAFF

v_call: TRBV2
d_call: NA
clone_size: many
j_call: TRBJ2-7
cdr3_nt: TGTGCCAGCACCCATAGGGAGGCTACCTACGAGCAGTACTTC
cdr3_aa: CASTHREATYEQYF

v_call: TRBV20-1
d_call: TRBD2
clone_size: many
j_call: TRBJ2-1
cdr3_nt: TGCAGTGCTACCCCGACTAGCGGGAGTTCCTCGGTCGACAATGAGCAGTTCTTC
cdr3_aa: CSATPTSGSSSVDNEQFF

v_call: TRBV6-5
d_call: NA
clone_size: many
j_call: TRBJ2-1
cdr3_nt: TGTGCCAGCAGTTACGCGCAGGCTCGAATCAATGAGCAGTTCTTC
cdr3_aa: CASSYAQARINEQFF

v_call: TRBV29-1
d_call: NA
clone_size: NA
j_call: TRBJ2-1
cdr3_nt: TGCAGCGTTGAAAGGCGGCTAAGCTCCTACAATGAGCAGTTCTTC
cdr3_aa: CSVERRLSSYNEQFF

v_call: TRBV9
d_call: NA
clone_size: many
j_call: TRBJ2-7
cdr3_nt: TGTGCCAGCAGCGTCCCAGGGATCAACGAGCAGTACTTC
cdr3_aa: CASSVPGINEQYF

v_call: TRBV7-9
d_call: NA
clone_size: NA
j_call: TRBJ1-1
cdr3_nt: TGTGCCAGCAGCTTAGTTGGACAGCTGAACACTGAAGCTTTCTTT
cdr3_aa: CASSLVGQLNTEAFF

v_call: TRBV4-3
d_call: NA
clone_size: NA
j_call: TRBJ2-5
cdr3_nt: TGCGCCAGCAGCCAAGCTCCCAGGGGGGACTGGGGAGAGACCCAGTACTTC
cdr3_aa: CASSQAPRGDWGETQYF

v_call: TRBV9
d_call: NA
clone_size: many
j_call: TRBJ2-3
cdr3_nt: TGTGCCAGCAGCGTACTACTAACAGATACGCAGTATTTT
cdr3_aa: CASSVLLTDTQYF

v_call: TRBV29-1
d_call: NA
clone_size: few
j_call: TRBJ2-7
cdr3_nt: TGCAGCGTTGGGCAGGGTGTCGCCTACGAGCAGTACTTC
cdr3_aa: CSVGQGVAYEQYF

v_call: TRBV24-1
d_call: TRBD1
clone_size: many
j_call: TRBJ2-7
cdr3_nt: TGTGCCACCAGTGACCCCGGACAGGGAGGCGAGCAGTACTTC
cdr3_aa: CATSDPGQGGEQYF

v_call: TRBV12-3/TRBV12-4
d_call: TRBD1
clone_size: NA
j_call: TRBJ2-5
cdr3_nt: TGTGCCAGCAGCGAGACAGGGGGTATGGAGACCCAGTACTTC
cdr3_aa: CASSETGGMETQYF

v_call: TRBV27
d_call: TRBD2
clone_size: once
j_call: TRBJ2-7
cdr3_nt: TGTGCCAGCAGCCCAGGGACTAGCGGGAGTAGGGGGCAGTACTTC
cdr3_aa: CASSPGTSGSRGQYF

v_call: TRBV20-1
d_call: TRBD2
clone_size: NA
j_call: TRBJ2-3
cdr3_nt: TGCAGTGCGCCGGGGGGGAGGGTGGATACGCAGTATTTT
cdr3_aa: CSAPGGRVDTQYF

v_call: TRBV12-3/TRBV12-4
d_call: NA
clone_size: NA
j_call: TRBJ2-7
cdr3_nt: TGTGCCAGCAGTACAGCCAGGGGTTCCTACGAGCAGTACTTC
cdr3_aa: CASSTARGSYEQYF

v_call: TRBV7-6
d_call: NA
clone_size: NA
j_call: TRBJ2-7
cdr3_nt: TGTGCCAGCAGCTCCCCGAAACAGGGTAACTACGAGCAGTACTTC
cdr3_aa: CASSSPKQGNYEQYF